Listed here are 10 T cell receptor beta chains from one sample, sequenced in a study of blood T cell repertoires in COVID-19. This table comes from immunoSEQ multiplex PCR, and its TCRdb copy is limited to in-frame clones, with some not included. The repertoire holds around 190,000 clones, with roughly 80% as singletons. The source material was PBMCs or T cells enriched from blood (not recorded which). The receptor source for this set is a woman aged 25 to 39 who had recovered from COVID-19.

This rearrangement joins TRBV5-4 to TRBJ1-2, with a possible D match to TRBD1 (6 bases). The CDR3 has 17 residues. V shed 1 base and J shed 0 bases, with 16 bases lying between them. The germline V gene encodes CDR1 SGHNT and CDR2 YYREEE (reference sequence). The CDR3 reads CASSLPARQATNYGYTF. CDR3 nucleotide sequence: TGTGCCAGCAGCTTGCCCGCGAGACAGGCGACTAACTATGGCTACACCTTC.

This clone was observed a few times. The gene calls are TRBV7-8 and TRBJ2-3; tentative D call: TRBD1 (6 bases). This CDR3 contains 16 residues. The germline CDR1 and CDR2 sequences are SGHVS and FQNEAQ. Trimming removed 2 bases at V and 0 bases at J, with 12 bases between. The CDR3 DNA is TGTGCCAGCAGCTTATCAGGGGTTCCTAGCACAGATACGCAGTATTTT. The encoded protein is CASSLSGVPSTDTQYF.

The chain links TRBV5-6 to TRBJ1-2; no definite D call. Trimming removed 5 bases from V and 7 bases from J, with 9 bases in between. Germline V gene lookup returns CDR1 SGHDT and CDR2 YYEEEE. The CDR3 contains 11 residues. In DNA form, the CDR3 reads TGTGCCAGCAGTTACGGAGCTGGCTACACCTTC. Translated, it gives CASSYGAGYTF.

The rearrangement joins TRBV5-6 to TRBJ1-5; 10 bases are a match to TRBD1. CDR1 and CDR2 (germline): SGHDT, YYEEEE. The ends lost 4 bases at V and 0 bases at J; junction bases unmatched: 7. CDR3 length equals 17 residues. The DNA for the CDR3 is TGTGCCAGCAGCCGGACAGGGGGTTTTGTTAGCAATCAGCCCCAGCATTTT. As protein: CASSRTGGFVSNQPQHF. The entire variable domain, with the rest obtained from reference TRBV5-6 and TRBJ1-5, is as follows: DAGVTQSPTHLIKTRGQQVTLRCSPKSGHDTVSWYQQALGQGPQFIFQYYEEEERQRGNFPDRFSGHQFPNYSSELNVNALLLGDSALYLCASSRTGGFVSNQPQHFGDGTRLSIL.

The chain is built from TRBV4-2 and TRBJ2-4; no clear D. The CDR3 has 15 residues. Trimming shortened V by 0 bases and J by 0 bases, and 6 bases separated the two germline ends. Germline V CDR1 and CDR2: LGHNA, YNFKEQ. CDR3 DNA: TGTGCCAGCAGCCAAGACACAGTAGCCAAAAACATTCAGTACTTC. As protein: CASSQDTVAKNIQYF.

This clone was counted a single time. This chain joins TRBV3-1 (or the pseudogene TRBV3-2) and TRBJ1-5; D gene uncertain. The V end was cut by 0 bases, the J end by 1 base, with 7 bases between. The CDR3 extends over 15 amino acids. Per germline, CDR1 LGHDT and CDR2 YNNKEL (reference sequence). The CDR3 DNA follows: TGTGCCAGCAGCCAAGAGGGCACCAGCAATCAGCCCCAGCATTTT. It translates to CASSQEGTSNQPQHF.

The V and J genes are TRBV12-3 or TRBV12-4 and TRBJ1-2; 8 positions agree with TRBD1. This CDR3 has 13 amino acids. The ends lost 5 bases at V and 8 bases at J; junction bases unmatched: 7. The DNA for the CDR3 is TGTGCCAGCAGTGTGGGACAGGTCGGAGGCTACACCTTC. Its translation: CASSVGQVGGYTF.

The rearrangement uses TRBV28 and TRBJ2-3; 8 bases align to TRBD2. J lost 1 base, V lost 7 bases, and 13 bases had no gene match. Looked up from germline, CDR1 is MDHEN and CDR2 is SYDVKM. The CDR3 is 17 amino acids. Written as DNA, the CDR3 is TGTGCCAGCACCTCTGGGGCAGCGGGGGTACGCACAGATACGCAGTATTTT. Translated, it gives CASTSGAAGVRTDTQYF.

This clone was picked up one time. The V gene is TRBV7-2, the J gene TRBJ1-6; D not certain. The CDR3 loop spans 15 amino acids. The germline V and J ends were trimmed by 5 bases and 4 bases, with 12 bases remaining between them. The germline CDR1 and CDR2 sequences are SGHTA and FQGNSA. CDR3 DNA: TGTGCCAGCAGCAACAAACCGTTTTATAATTCACCCCTCCACTTT. Its translation: CASSNKPFYNSPLHF.

The V gene is TRBV24-1, the J gene TRBJ2-1; TRBD2 matches at 11 bases. The germline V gene encodes CDR1 KGHDR and CDR2 SFDVKD. V trimming: 6 bases; J trimming: 6 bases; junction bases outside the gene matches: 3. The CDR3 runs 14 residues. The CDR3 sequence is CATSLAGGFNEQFF. CDR3 nucleotide sequence: TGTGCCACCAGTTTAGCGGGAGGGTTCAATGAGCAGTTCTTC.